One and the same sample provided the 7 T cell receptor beta chains below, sequenced in a study of beta chain features in type 1 diabetes. All of the isolated RNA was reverse transcribed, so expressed TCRB transcripts were sequenced. Sequencing used immunoSEQ multiplex PCR; TCRdb keeps in-frame clones, though not all of them. Among around 350,000 clones listed, 10% to 15% were seen once. Sequences were obtained from naive CD4+ T cells from blood. These TCRs come from a young man in good health.

This clone was observed a few times. The V call is TRBV5-1, the J call TRBJ2-3; D possibly corresponds to TRBD1 (6 bases). V dropped 0 bases and J dropped 2 bases, with 10 bases sitting between them. The CDR3 loop spans 15 amino acids. Looked up from germline, CDR1 is SGHRS and CDR2 is YFSETQ. CDR3 sequence: CASSLVDSTTDTQYF. CDR3 nucleotides: TGCGCCAGCAGCTTGGTGGACAGCACCACAGATACGCAGTATTTT.

There are a few counts of this clone. The gene calls are TRBV9 and TRBJ1-1; no clear D gene. This CDR3 has 13 residues. Trimming stripped 2 bases from V and 2 bases from J, with 7 bases between. The V gene's germline CDR1 is SGDLS and CDR2 YYNGEE. CDR3 amino acids: CASSVRPNTEAFF. The CDR3 DNA is TGTGCCAGCAGCGTGCGGCCAAACACTGAAGCTTTCTTT. The whole variable domain, filled in from reference TRBV9 and TRBJ1-1, reads DSGVTQTPKHLITATGQRVTLRCSPRSGDLSVYWYQQSLDQGLQFLIQYYNGEERAKGNILERFSAQQFPDLHSELNLSSLELGDSALYFCASSVRPNTEAFFGQGTRLTVV.

This chain links TRBV19 with TRBJ2-1; TRBD2 matches 7 bases. The CDR3 extends over 15 amino acids. Per germline, CDR1 LNHDA and CDR2 SQIVND (reference sequence). V was clipped by 2 bases and J by 4 bases; unmatched bases: 5. CDR3 nucleotide sequence: TGTGCCAGTAGTATACCCCGGGGGGTTTACAATGAGCAGTTCTTC. This gives the protein CASSIPRGVYNEQFF. Full variable domain (remainder filled in from reference TRBV19 and TRBJ2-1): DGGITQSPKYLFRKEGQNVTLSCEQNLNHDAMYWYRQDPGQGLRLIYYSQIVNDFQKGDIAEGYSVSREKKESFPLTVTSAQKNPTAFYLCASSIPRGVYNEQFFGPGTRLTVL.

The chain employs TRBV7-9 and TRBJ2-1; 7 nucleotides match TRBD1. The CDR3 extends over 16 amino acids. The V segment lost 5 bases and the J segment 8 bases; nucleotides outside the gene matches: 15. Germline values: CDR1 SEHNR, CDR2 FQNEAQ (reference sequence). The CDR3 spells CASSPGSTGANDEQFF. The CDR3 nucleotides read TGTGCCAGCAGCCCTGGTTCAACAGGGGCCAACGATGAGCAGTTCTTC.

The V gene is TRBV18, the J gene TRBJ2-2; D is unresolved. This CDR3 spans 13 amino acids. V lost 6 bases to trimming and J lost 5 bases, with 10 bases between them. Germline V gene data show CDR1 as KGHSH and CDR2 as LQKENI. The CDR3 is CASSALPTGELFF. In DNA form, the CDR3 reads TGTGCCAGCTCCGCGTTACCTACCGGGGAGCTGTTTTTT.

The genes are TRBV18 and TRBJ1-5; D gene ambiguous. This CDR3 has 16 amino acids. V lost 3 bases to trimming and J lost 0 bases, with 12 bases between them. Germline V gene data show CDR1 as KGHSH and CDR2 as LQKENI. The CDR3 is CASSPGRAFSNQPQHF. The CDR3, as DNA: TGTGCCAGCTCACCCGGGAGGGCTTTTAGCAATCAGCCCCAGCATTTT.

V is TRBV29-1 and J is TRBJ2-7, with TRBD2 matching 12 bases. V shed 4 bases, J shed 4 bases, and the junction held 5 bases outside the gene matches. Germline assignment: CDR1 SQVTM and CDR2 ANQGSEA. The CDR3 runs to 14 residues. The CDR3 is CSVVKTSGSYEQYF. The DNA for the CDR3 is TGCAGCGTTGTAAAGACTAGCGGGAGTTACGAGCAGTACTTC.